This T cell receptor beta chain comes out of a study of shared clonotypes between healthy human individuals. TCRdb keeps only in-frame clones here, not all; method: immunoSEQ multiplex PCR. Among roughly 2.4 million clones listed, approximately 96% were seen once. Germline V CDR1 and CDR2: SGHNT, YYREEE (reference sequence). Trimming took 0 bases from V and 13 from J, leaving 20 bases between them. This CDR3 has 16 residues. The receptor's source is a young man in good health. The sequenced sample was naive CD4+ T cells sorted from blood. Subset denoted: CD45RA+ positively selected. This chain links TRBV5-4 with TRBJ1-6; D call uncertain. Here the CDR3 reads CASSLGGSGNPSPLHF. CDR3 nucleotide sequence: TGTGCCAGCAGCTTGGGAGGATCGGGGAACCCTTCGCCCCTCCACTTT.